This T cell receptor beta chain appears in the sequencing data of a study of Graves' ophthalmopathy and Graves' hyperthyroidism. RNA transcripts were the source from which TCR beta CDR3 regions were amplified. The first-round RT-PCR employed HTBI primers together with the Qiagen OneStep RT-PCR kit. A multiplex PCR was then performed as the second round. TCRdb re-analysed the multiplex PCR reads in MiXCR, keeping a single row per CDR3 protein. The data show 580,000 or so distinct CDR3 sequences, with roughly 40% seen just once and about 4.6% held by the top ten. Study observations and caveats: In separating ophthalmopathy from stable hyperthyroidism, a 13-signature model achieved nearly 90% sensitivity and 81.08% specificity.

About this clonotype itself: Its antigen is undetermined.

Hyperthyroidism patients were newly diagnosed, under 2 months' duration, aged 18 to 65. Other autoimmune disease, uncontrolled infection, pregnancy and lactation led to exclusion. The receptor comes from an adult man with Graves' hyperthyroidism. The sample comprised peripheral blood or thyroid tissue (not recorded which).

The CDR3 coding sequence is TGTGCTAGTGGTTTGACCACAGGGGTGAGGACCGGGGAGCTGTTTTTT. It yields the protein CASGLTTGVRTGELFF. The chain carries TRBV12-5 and TRBJ2-2, with TRBD1 matching over 7 bases. Germline V CDR1 and CDR2: LGHNT, FRNRAP. Losses at the gene ends were 2 bases for V and 5 bases for J; bases not matched to a gene: 8. The CDR3 extends over 16 amino acids.